This T cell receptor beta chain was sequenced in a study of cytomegalovirus exposure and HLA in healthy donors. Study summary: An early release of data contained 75 million to 90 million unique TCRs, which came from HLA-typed donors.

CDR3 length: 17 residues. Trimming shortened V by 1 base and J by 4 bases, and 20 bases separated the two germline ends. In the PCR, 60 Vbeta and 13 Jbeta primers were used. Repertoires were generated with immunoSEQ multiplex PCR, while TCRdb's copy carries only in-frame clones and drops some. The sample shows about 100,000 clones, more than 65% of them seen only once. This chain connects TRBV23-1 to TRBJ2-7; perhaps TRBD1 as D (6 bases). TRBV23-1 is an ORF, and what it does is uncertain. Material for sequencing was PBMCs. The sequence was collected from a woman aged 18-29 years in good health and CMV-seronegative. CDR3 loop: CASSQLERQGPSYEQYF. CDR3 in DNA: TGCGCCAGCAGTCAATTGGAGAGGCAGGGGCCGTCTTACGAGCAGTACTTC.